The sequence of this T cell receptor beta chain was determined in a study of response to subunit inactivated influenza vaccine. The study, taken as a whole, reports: New T cells are recruited in small numbers by each seasonal influenza vaccination, according to the authors' suggestion.

Per the germline V gene, CDR1 is ENHRY and CDR2 is SYGVKD. The V and J ends lost 0 bases and 0 bases respectively, with 10 bases between them. There are 16 residues in the CDR3. A single record per CDR3 protein comes from TCRdb applying MiXCR to the RT-PCR reads. The sample has about half a million distinct CDR3 sequences; 9.5% to 12% are singletons. This clonotype appeared many times. Its antigen is not identified. The chain couples TRBV10-3 to TRBJ2-3; no firm D call. This clonotype originated in a man in his fifties who received an inactivated influenza vaccine. This specimen was PBMCs from blood, taken roughly 45 days after vaccination. CDR3 coding DNA: TGTGCCATCAGTGAGTCGAAGGCCGAGAGCACAGATACGCAGTATTTT. It specifies CAISESKAESTDTQYF.